These 5 T cell receptor beta chains came from one sample sequenced in a study of blood T cell repertoires in COVID-19. Using immunoSEQ multiplex PCR, the repertoire was profiled, and TCRdb retains in-frame clones only, with some absent. The table includes about 160,000 clones, about 88% detected once. The sample taken for sequencing was peripheral blood. The receptors were gathered from a woman aged 45 to 65 with COVID-19, enrolled during active disease.

The chain links TRBV4-3 to TRBJ2-7, with D possibly TRBD1 on 5 matching bases. Per the germline V gene, CDR1 is LGHNA and CDR2 is YSLEER. Trimming cost V 0 bases and J 0 bases, with 9 bases left between them. The CDR3 has 15 residues. This CDR3 is CASSQEGANSYEQYF. Here the CDR3 DNA reads TGCGCCAGCAGCCAAGAAGGGGCGAACTCCTACGAGCAGTACTTC.

V usage is TRBV15 and J usage is TRBJ1-2, with D perhaps matching TRBD1 (6 bases). Germline CDR1 and CDR2: LNHNV and YYDKDF (reference sequence). The V and J ends lost 0 bases and 3 bases respectively, with 17 bases between them. This CDR3 has 17 amino acids. CDR3 sequence reads: CATSRDFPDRQDYGYTF. In DNA, the CDR3 is TGTGCCACCAGCAGAGATTTCCCGGACAGACAGGACTATGGCTACACCTTC. Looking up the rest from reference TRBV15 and TRBJ1-2 gives the full variable domain: DAMVIQNPRYQVTQFGKPVTLSCSQTLNHNVMYWYQQKSSQAPKLLFHYYDKDFNNEADTPDNFQSRRPNTSFCFLDIRSPGLGDTAMYLCATSRDFPDRQDYGYTFGSGTRLTVV.

The gene calls are TRBV9 and TRBJ2-3; D is undetermined. Trimming removed 0 bases from V and 2 bases from J, with 7 bases in between. This CDR3 region has 14 residues. The V gene's germline CDR1 is SGDLS and CDR2 YYNGEE. The CDR3 region has the DNA TGTGCCAGCAGCGTAGTCCCCCTCACAGATACGCAGTATTTT. Translation gives CASSVVPLTDTQYF.

The V call is TRBV7-9, the J call TRBJ2-5; 11 positions agree with TRBD2. V was clipped by 5 bases and J by 1 base; unmatched bases: 3. There are 15 residues in the CDR3. Germline V lookup: CDR1 SEHNR, CDR2 FQNEAQ (reference sequence). The CDR3 nucleotides are TGTGCCAGCAGCCCCCTAGCGGGGGGCCAAGAGACCCAGTACTTC. Amino acid sequence: CASSPLAGGQETQYF.

The V gene is TRBV28, the J gene TRBJ2-7; D is possibly TRBD1 (6 bases). The V end lost 2 bases, the J end lost 2 bases, and 7 bases lay between the germline ends. This CDR3 region has 13 residues. Germline V gene sequence: CDR1 MDHEN, CDR2 SYDVKM. This CDR3 reads CASSLQGTYEQYF. The CDR3 DNA reads TGTGCCAGCAGTTTACAGGGGACCTACGAGCAGTACTTC.